This TCR beta chain was documented in a study of identical twins (dated by TCRdb to between 2015 and 2016). Some background on the complete study: To test whether fetal clonotypes persist, this study deep-sequenced TCR alpha and beta repertoires from monozygotic twins, from unrelated adults of various ages, and from cord blood. To rule out contamination, the twin experiments were replicated at different times with different library preparation protocols. Findings and caveats that apply to the study as a whole: Invariant T cells such as MAIT and iNKT could partly confound zero-insertion analyses, though diverse VJ usage argued against this for most clonotypes. Excess twin sharing in beta out-of-frame sequences was weaker because fewer shared sequences lowered the signal-to-noise ratio. Out-of-frame TCR alpha sharing in monozygotic twins was systematically underestimated by recombination models, whereas sharing between unrelated individuals was in agreement with the recombination models. Out-of-frame TCR alpha sequences shared between twins showed an excess of low generation-probability sequences compared with coincidental sharing between unrelated individuals. Fewer insertions were carried by abundant cord blood beta clonotypes; a weaker similar trend was observed in young adult naive repertoires, while no such trend was observed in memory repertoires. Conclusions relied on cross-sectional statistical analysis, since the same donors could not be followed over many years.

Only healthy Caucasian donors were included. Three pairs of female monozygotic twins, all aged roughly 18 to 30 years, were included in the twin cohort. Peripheral blood mononuclear cells were the source from which RNA for the TCR libraries was isolated. Libraries were constructed by 5' RACE. Sequencing was performed on an Illumina HiSeq 2000. A universal primer binding site was introduced by template switching, and a unique molecular identifier was present in the final cDNA, enabling accurate counting of TCR cDNA molecules. Specific primers in the conserved constant-segment region were used to synthesize first-strand cDNA for TCR alpha and beta chains. To control for contamination, every cDNA library carried two barcodes: a SMART-Mk sample barcode plus Illumina barcodes. Two successive PCR steps introduced TruSeq adapter sequences along with Illumina sample barcodes. The TCR alpha and beta cDNA libraries were sequenced on the Illumina HiSeq platform using custom primers. Per the original workflow: MiGEC was used to process raw reads and extract unique molecular identifiers, and MiXCR was used to find CDR3 positions. Recombination models were inferred per individual with the repgenHMM and IGoR tools using an EM algorithm. The tcR package in R was used for shared clonotype analysis, with sharing normalized by the product of cloneset sizes. Out-of-frame nonproductive sequences were analyzed to study raw recombination free of thymic and clonal selection effects. The public reads were reprocessed in TCRdb via fastp at Q25 and MiXCR, keeping in-frame beta chains. Merged by CDR3 protein, the rows form single entries marked with the most common genes and DNA. These V and J calls are TCRdb output, not the study's own analysis. The table for this sample lists fewer than 900,000 distinct CDR3 sequences; approximately 21% of them were counted only once. The ten largest clones add up to around 4.5% of the sample.

There are 13 amino acids in the CDR3, from cysteine to phenylalanine inclusive. The entry retains the CDR3 DNA only, 39 bases that are in frame from base 1. Ends trimmed: V by 10 bases, J by 0 bases; bases unmatched to a gene: 2. CDR1 and CDR2, per the germline V gene, are ENHRY and SYGVKD. Details on this clonotype: Its recognized antigen is unknown. Base qualities were left out, and no much larger clone turns up one base away.

The sample also formed part of further work on T cells expressing NK-cell markers. From the second report: TCR beta-chain repertoires were profiled in sorted CD3+CD56+NKG2C+, CD3+CD56+NKG2C- and CD3+CD56-NKG2C+ T-cell subsets from several donors. Seven of the eight sequenced donors were HCMV-seropositive and one was HCMV-seronegative. In several experiments an anti-gammadeltaTCR antibody was added to restrict sorting to alphabetaTCR-expressing T cells. In six donors, the dominant CD3+CD56+NKG2C+ clonotypes ranked among the top 10 CD8+ clonotypes, making up 1.0-7.0% of CD8+ T cells. Those dominant clonotypes were again the most abundant among CD3+CD56-NKG2C+ cells in four donors, at 28.3-60.1%. It remained unclear whether the expanded NKG2C-expressing T cell clones were specific for HCMV antigens. The eight sequenced donors were randomly selected healthy volunteers, three men and five women. HCMV serostatus was determined by detecting HCMV-specific IgG in serum with a commercial ELISA kit. Bulk peripheral blood T-cell repertoires were additionally sequenced from unsorted PBMC for over five donors. MIGEC was used to demultiplex reads and group reads by UMI, and MiTCR was used to assemble and quantify clonotypes. Only TCR cDNA sequences supported by at least two reads were kept to exclude erroneous sequences. The tcR package was used for downstream repertoire analysis, and clonotypes were matched across fractions by CDR3 nucleotide sequence plus V segment. Antigen specificity was annotated against VDJdb with VDJmatch, allowing one amino acid substitution in CDR3.

The chain links TRBV10-3 with TRBJ1-5; TRBD1 fits 8 bases in the junction. Sequencing was performed on PBMCs. This receptor was taken from a woman younger than 35 in good health. The nucleotide sequence reads as follows: TGTGCCAACGGACAGGGTAGCAATCAGCCCCAGCATTTT. This encodes CANGQGSNQPQHF.